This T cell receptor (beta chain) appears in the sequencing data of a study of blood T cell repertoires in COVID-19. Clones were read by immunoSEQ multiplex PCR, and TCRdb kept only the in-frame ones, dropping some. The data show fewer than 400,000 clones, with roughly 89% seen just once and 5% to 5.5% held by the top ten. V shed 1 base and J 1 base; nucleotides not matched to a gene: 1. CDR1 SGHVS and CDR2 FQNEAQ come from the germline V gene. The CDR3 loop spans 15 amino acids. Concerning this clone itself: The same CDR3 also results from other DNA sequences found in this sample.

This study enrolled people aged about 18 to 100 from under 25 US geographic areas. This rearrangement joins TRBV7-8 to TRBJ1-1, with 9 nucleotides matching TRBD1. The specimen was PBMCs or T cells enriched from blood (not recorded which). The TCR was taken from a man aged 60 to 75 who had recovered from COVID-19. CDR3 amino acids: CASSLGGQGNTEAFF. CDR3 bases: TGTGCCAGCAGCTTAGGGGGACAGGGGAACACTGAAGCTTTCTTT. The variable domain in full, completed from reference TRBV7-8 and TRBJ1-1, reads GAGVSQSPRYKVAKRGQDVALRCDPISGHVSLFWYQQALGQGPEFLTYFQNEAQLDKSGLPSDRFFAERPEGSVSTLKIQRTQQEDSAVYLCASSLGGQGNTEAFFGQGTRLTVV.